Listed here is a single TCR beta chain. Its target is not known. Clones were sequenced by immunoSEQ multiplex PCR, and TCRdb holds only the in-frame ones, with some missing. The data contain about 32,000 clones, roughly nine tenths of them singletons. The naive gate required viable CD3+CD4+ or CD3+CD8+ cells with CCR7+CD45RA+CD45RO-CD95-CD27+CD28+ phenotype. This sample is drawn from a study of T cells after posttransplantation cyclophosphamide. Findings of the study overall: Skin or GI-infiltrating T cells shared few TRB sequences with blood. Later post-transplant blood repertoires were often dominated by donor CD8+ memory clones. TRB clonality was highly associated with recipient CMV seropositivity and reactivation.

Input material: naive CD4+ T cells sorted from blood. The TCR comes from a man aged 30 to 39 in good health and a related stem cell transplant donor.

CDR3 in DNA: TGTGCCAGTAGTGGACTAGCGGGGGGGCCAGAGACCCAGTACTTC. Protein product: CASSGLAGGPETQYF. V and J are TRBV19 and TRBJ2-5; the match to TRBD2 covers 15 bases. Germline V gene data show CDR1 as LNHDA and CDR2 as SQIVND (reference sequence). The V gene end was trimmed by 5 bases and the J gene end by 4 bases; junction bases not matched to a gene: 2. The CDR3 runs to 15 residues.